The source of this T cell receptor (beta chain) is a study of blood T cell repertoires in COVID-19 (dated by TCRdb to 2018 to 2020). Study-level background: Collaborator samples came from the United States, Italy and Spain and covered acute and convalescent phases of COVID-19. The material from the prospective study consisted of cDNA or gDNA derived from T cells, B-cell-depleted T cells, or PBMCs. The repertoires were released in a freely available public database intended as a resource for research on the immune response to SARS-CoV-2. Subjects who had been exposed to COVID-19, were actively infected with it, or had recovered from it provided the deeply sampled blood TCRbeta repertoires that made up the dataset. A de-identified subject ID, COVID-19 status, age in years and sex were almost always included in the sample metadata. Samples came from the ongoing ImmuneRACE study (first 160 participants) plus 1,254 subjects from 6 global collaborators. HLA class I and class II types, where available, came from metadata supplied by the sample provider rather than from assay-based typing. Results the study describes overall, beyond this receptor: The amount of clinical and demographic metadata varied by source and participant and was provided uncurated.

This clone was picked up one time. Its antigen remains unidentified. Base-call qualities are not available, and no considerably larger clone is one nucleotide away. TCRbeta CDR3 regions were amplified from genomic DNA by means of the immunoSEQ Assay, a bias-controlled multiplex PCR. Processing in the source paper ran as follows. Nucleated cell counts per sample were estimated from amplification of reference gene primers within the assay. Sequence reads were collapsed and filtered to measure the absolute abundance of every unique TCRbeta CDR3 rearrangement. For each sample, productive Simpson clonality was calculated as the square root of Simpson's diversity index over productive rearrangements. TCRdb stores this immuneACCESS table with in-frame sequences only. Part of the clones is absent; in the studies checked, under half of the shortfall reflects unresolved V genes, and no reason is known for the rest. V and J calls and clone size follow that table, whereas D and trimming were derived from the DNA. Counted in this sample were around 240,000 clones; roughly 80% of them appeared once. The ten biggest clones cover 7.4% of the sample.

Each collaborating institution followed its own protocols to collect whole blood in K2EDTA tubes. Collaborator samples were shipped for TCRbeta analysis as frozen whole blood, isolated PBMCs, or DNA extracted from either sample type. Trimming at the junction amounts to 1 base on V and 6 bases on J, and the germline ends lie 12 bases apart. Based on the germline V gene (reference sequence), the CDR1 and CDR2 sequences are SEHNR and FQNEAQ. The CDR3 holds 14 amino acids from the cysteine to the phenylalanine. CDR3 DNA only is kept here, 42 bases in frame from base 1. What was sequenced was peripheral blood. This TCR was sampled from a woman aged 45-65 years with acute or convalescent COVID-19. Recombination joined TRBV7-9 with TRBJ1-1, with the D gene uncertain. The CDR3 sequence is CASSLGEGAAEAFF. The DNA is TGTGCCAGCAGCTTAGGAGAGGGAGCAGCTGAAGCTTTCTTT.